The 8 T cell receptor beta chains in this list originate from one sample, sequenced in a study of T cell repertoires in cytomegalovirus infection. No antigen has been assigned to these receptors. TCRdb reprocessed the reads via MiXCR and lists one record per CDR3 protein. The data contain some 920,000 distinct CDR3 sequences, roughly 30% of them singletons. The sequences come from cultured CD8+ T cells from PBMCs, collected from culture after CMV antigen stimulation. The receptors were sampled from a human donor in good health (CMV status not recorded). Some clones in this sample may be carry-over from other donors' samples.

This clonotype was counted only a few times. The chain recombines TRBV7-9 with TRBJ2-5; TRBD2 matches 9 bases. This CDR3 is 14 amino acids long. Per germline, CDR1 SEHNR and CDR2 FQNEAQ (reference sequence). V lost 6 bases and J lost 4; bases outside the gene matches: 6. Here the CDR3 reads CASRPRGGRETQYF. DNA of the CDR3: TGTGCCAGCAGGCCGCGGGGGGGCAGAGAGACCCAGTACTTC. The entire variable domain, with the rest obtained from reference TRBV7-9 and TRBJ2-5, is as follows: DTGVSQNPRHKITKRGQNVTFRCDPISEHNRLYWYRQTLGQGPEFLTYFQNEAQLEKSRLLSDRFSAERPKGSFSTLEIQRTEQGDSAMYLCASRPRGGRETQYFGPGTRLLVL.

The V gene is TRBV27, the J gene TRBJ1-6; the match to TRBD1 covers 7 bases. V was pared by 7 bases and J by 9 bases, with 9 bases of the junction left unmatched. This CDR3 is 14 amino acids long. Germline values: CDR1 MNHEY, CDR2 SMNVEV (reference sequence). The CDR3 sequence: CASTPDREGSPLHF. CDR3 DNA sequence: TGTGCCAGCACACCCGACAGGGAGGGTTCACCCCTCCACTTT.

The V call is TRBV6-4, the J call TRBJ1-2, with a possible D match to TRBD1 (6 bases). CDR1 is MRHNA, CDR2 SNTAGT, per germline. The CDR3 length is 14 residues. V lost 5 bases and J 7 bases, leaving 17 bases between the germline ends. The DNA for the CDR3 is TGTGCCAGCAGTCCCGCCAACCTGGGGGCTGGCTACACCTTC. Protein: CASSPANLGAGYTF.

In its sample, this clonotype was seen a few times. The V and J genes are TRBV7-9 and TRBJ1-2; D remains unclear. CDR1 is SEHNR, CDR2 FQNEAQ, per germline (reference sequence). The CDR3 covers 13 residues. V lost 5 bases and J 6 bases, leaving 13 bases between the germline ends. CDR3 in amino acids: CASSPPRAHGYTF. The DNA of the CDR3 is TGTGCCAGCAGCCCACCACGGGCGCATGGCTACACCTTC.

V gene TRBV7-9 combines with J gene TRBJ1-5; possible D gene TRBD1, 5 bases. Trimming took off 5 bases at V and 6 bases at J, with 17 bases between the two ends. The CDR3 contains 15 residues. Germline values: CDR1 SEHNR, CDR2 FQNEAQ (reference sequence). For the CDR3, the DNA is TGTGCCAGCAGCGATGACATGGAGCAGGGTCAGCCCCAGCATTTT. This translates into CASSDDMEQGQPQHF.

The rearrangement joins TRBV12-3 or TRBV12-4 to TRBJ2-7, with D maybe TRBD1 (5 bases). The CDR3 runs 15 residues. V was cut by 4 bases and J by 3 bases, with 16 bases left in between. The CDR3 is CASSSRQYLYYEQYF. For the CDR3, the DNA is TGTGCCAGCAGTTCTAGACAGTACCTTTACTACGAGCAGTACTTC.

The rearrangement uses TRBV27 and TRBJ2-1, with 15 bases that match TRBD2. V lost 7 bases, J lost 0 bases, and 13 bases stayed unmatched. This CDR3 has 20 residues. The germline CDR1 and CDR2 sequences are MNHEY and SMNVEV (reference sequence). This CDR3 reads CASNPPGLAGGLSSYNEQFF. The CDR3 nucleotides are TGTGCCAGCAATCCACCGGGACTAGCGGGGGGCCTGAGCTCCTACAATGAGCAGTTCTTC.

This clonotype was seen a handful of times. V and J are TRBV6-1 and TRBJ2-7; D is ambiguous. With 1 base removed from V and 4 bases from J, the gap between germline ends came to 11 bases. The CDR3 runs 14 residues. CDR1 is MNHNS, CDR2 SASEGT, per germline. The CDR3 is CASSEDRIGYEQYF. DNA of the CDR3: TGTGCCAGCAGTGAAGATCGAATAGGTTACGAGCAGTACTTC.